This TCR beta chain appears in the sequencing data of a study of CD8 T cells in Susac syndrome. V was cut by 6 bases and J by 5 bases, with 14 bases left in between. The germline CDR1 and CDR2 sequences are SQVTM and ANQGSEA. This CDR3 has 12 residues. After extraction with the RNeasy kit, roughly 0.5 to 1 ug of the RNA was reverse transcribed using random hexamers. Using its own MiXCR run on the immunoSEQ multiplex PCR reads, TCRdb lists one record per CDR3 protein. In the table there are about 82,000 distinct CDR3 sequences, around 96% of which are singletons. This sequence originates from a human donor with Susac syndrome. The sequenced sample was CD8+ T cells from PBMCs. V is TRBV29-1 and J is TRBJ2-7; possible D gene TRBD1, 6 bases. Here the CDR3 DNA reads TGCAGCGTGATAGGACAGTCCCACGAGCAGTACTTC. Its translation is CSVIGQSHEQYF.